This is a list of T cell receptor beta chains from one sample in a study of human T cells and chemical hapten exposure. TCRdb analysed the RACE reads with MiXCR anew, one entry per CDR3 protein. The sample lists around 380,000 distinct CDR3 sequences; more than 4.5% were seen once. This material consisted of whole blood, taken in connection with sensitization to the hapten diphenylcyclopropenone (DPC). Source of these receptors: a woman aged 50 to 60 with alopecia areata. Some clones in this sample may be carry-over from other donors' samples. Both conserved end residues are part of each CDR3. The D gene is left open where the match is weak. Clone sizes are given selectively: once, few, many, or a class where the clone is expanded.

cdr3_nt cdr3_aa v_call clone_size d_call j_call
TGTGCCAGTAGCCGGACAGGGAACTCCTACGAGCAGTACTTC CASSRTGNSYEQYF TRBV19 many TRBD1 TRBJ2-7
TGTGCCAGTATGGCAGGGGAGGGTGTAACACCACCCCTCCACTTT CASMAGEGVTPPLHF TRBV12-3/TRBV12-4 few - TRBJ1-6
TGTGCCAGCAGCCGTCCCCCAGAGACCCAGTACTTC CASSRPPETQYF TRBV28 many - TRBJ2-5
TGTGCCAGCAGTTCGCTAGCGGGTGCGATACCTCAGTTCTTC CASSSLAGAIPQFF TRBV12-3/TRBV12-4 few TRBD2 TRBJ2-1
TGTGCCATCCTTGACGGGACAGGGAGGAATGAGCAGTTCTTC CAILDGTGRNEQFF TRBV5-4 - TRBD1 TRBJ2-1
TGCAGTGCTAGTCAGGGGGCAAGAAGCAATCAGCCCCAGCATTTT CSASQGARSNQPQHF TRBV20-1 many TRBD1 TRBJ1-5
TGTGCCAGCAGTTTAGGGACTAGCGGGCGACACGAGCAGTACTTC CASSLGTSGRHEQYF TRBV12-3/TRBV12-4 many TRBD2 TRBJ2-7
TGCAGCGTTGAAGGGAGCAACACCTTC CSVEGSNTF TRBV29-1 many - TRBJ1-2
TGCAGTGCTAGGGCCCCGCGGGGGAGGGGGGAGCAGTACTTC CSARAPRGRGEQYF TRBV20-1 - - TRBJ2-7
TGTGCCTGGCGGCTCCAGGGAGCTGGAAACACCATATATTTT CAWRLQGAGNTIYF TRBV30 - - TRBJ1-3
TGTGCCAGCAGGCACAGGGGCAAGGGTTCCACAGATACGCAGTATTTT CASRHRGKGSTDTQYF TRBV6-1 few TRBD1 TRBJ2-3
TGTGCCAGCAGCTTAATGGCTAGCGGGGTAGAAGAGACCCAGTACTTC CASSLMASGVEETQYF TRBV7-2 - TRBD2 TRBJ2-5
TGTGCCAGCAGTCAGGGAAGGAGCTATGGCTACACCTTC CASSQGRSYGYTF TRBV5-6 many - TRBJ1-2
TGTGCCAGCACCCTAAGAGACACCGGGGAGCTGTTTTTT CASTLRDTGELFF TRBV2 - - TRBJ2-2
TGCGCCAGCAGCTTGGACGGCAGTACCACAGATACGCAGTATTTT CASSLDGSTTDTQYF TRBV5-1 many - TRBJ2-3
TGTGCCAGCAGTCCCCGAGACAGGGGCGTGCAGTATTTT CASSPRDRGVQYF TRBV12-3/TRBV12-4 many TRBD1 TRBJ2-3
TGCAGCGTTGAAGATCAAGCCCGACAAGAGACCCAGTACTTC CSVEDQARQETQYF TRBV29-1 many - TRBJ2-5
TGTGCCTGGAGCCACGGGCCCCCCAGCAATCAGCCCCAGCATTTT CAWSHGPPSNQPQHF TRBV30 few - TRBJ1-5
TGTGCCACCAGTGATAAAAGGGGTAGTGAGCAGTTCTTC CATSDKRGSEQFF TRBV24-1 many - TRBJ2-1
TGTGCCAGCAGCTTAGTCCCTTACAGGGAGGTCAATCAGCCCCAGCATTTT CASSLVPYREVNQPQHF TRBV7-8 - - TRBJ1-5